Given below is one TCR beta chain in context. Its target is not known. Trimming shortened V by 2 bases and J by 0 bases, and 10 bases separated the two germline ends. Per germline, CDR1 LGHNA and CDR2 YNFKEQ. The CDR3 runs 15 residues. The data belong to a study of CD4+ T cells in melanoma. Sequencing used immunoSEQ multiplex PCR; TCRdb keeps in-frame clones, though not all of them. Of around 100,000 clones in the sample, over 80% were seen once. General study results and limits: Reportedly, melanoma neoantigen-specific CD4+ T cells showed varied differentiation states. CD8+ T cell, macrophage and B cell function reportedly correlated with neoantigen-specific CD4+ T cells.

The TCR comes from a human donor with melanoma. The sequencing input was peripheral blood. The rearrangement uses TRBV4-2 and TRBJ1-1; D might be TRBD1 (5 bases). The CDR3 bases are TGTGCCAGCAGCCAACTTCAGGGCATGAACACTGAAGCTTTCTTT. It codes for CASSQLQGMNTEAFF.